The 17 T cell receptor beta chains below all came from one sample that was sequenced in a study of cytomegalovirus exposure and HLA in healthy donors. It was with 60 Vbeta and 13 Jbeta primers that the PCR ran. Method: immunoSEQ multiplex PCR; TCRdb's copy keeps in-frame clones and lacks some. The sample holds approximately 140,000 clones, approximately 82% seen once. Sequenced input: PBMCs. The receptors come from a man aged 45-65 years in good health and CMV-seronegative.

The chain has TRBV5-1 and TRBJ2-2; 10 bases map to TRBD2. The V segment lost 5 bases and the J segment 4 bases; nucleotides outside the gene matches: 11. This CDR3 comprises 17 residues. The V gene's germline CDR1 is SGHRS and CDR2 YFSETQ. The DNA of the CDR3 is TGCGCCAGCAGGATTGGGCCGAGCGGGGGGGCCACCGGGGAGCTGTTTTTT. Translating gives CASRIGPSGGATGELFF.

V gene TRBV21-1 combines with J gene TRBJ1-1; the D call of TRBD1 is as the table states it, not checked on the DNA. TRBV21-1 is classified as a pseudogene. The CDR3 has 17 amino acids. The CDR3 here is CASSPRQFPDLQTEAFF. CDR3 DNA: TGTGCCAGCAGCCCCCGACAGTTCCCCGACTTACAAACTGAAGCTTTCTTT.

This sequence joins TRBV19 and TRBJ2-5, with 7 bases fitting TRBD2. Germline values: CDR1 LNHDA, CDR2 SQIVND (reference sequence). The V gene end was trimmed by 4 bases and the J gene end by 1 base; junction bases not matched to a gene: 3. This CDR3 has 14 residues. For the CDR3, the DNA is TGTGCCAGTAGTACTCCGGGAGGCCAAGAGACCCAGTACTTC. The encoded protein is CASSTPGGQETQYF.

The chain links TRBV5-6 to TRBJ2-5; 9 bases match TRBD1. Germline values: CDR1 SGHDT, CDR2 YYEEEE. The V and J ends lost 3 bases and 3 bases, in that order; junction bases with no gene match: 6. This CDR3 has 15 residues. CDR3 loop: CASSSLQGAKETQYF. The DNA of the CDR3 is TGTGCCAGCAGCTCCCTACAGGGGGCGAAAGAGACCCAGTACTTC.

The rearrangement joins TRBV10-1 to TRBJ2-3; 11 bases match TRBD2. The CDR3 totals 15 residues. Germline V CDR1 and CDR2: WNHNN, SYGVQD (reference sequence). Trimming removed 5 bases from V and 2 bases from J; junction bases left unmatched: 3. CDR3 coding DNA: TGCGCCAGCAGTACTAGCGGGGGCTCCACAGATACGCAGTATTTT. This encodes CASSTSGGSTDTQYF.

This chain connects TRBV5-6 to TRBJ1-4; no reliable D call. Germline V gives CDR1 SGHDT, CDR2 YYEEEE. The CDR3 covers 14 residues. V was pared by 2 bases and J by 6 bases, with 11 bases between. The CDR3 spells CASSFQQSYEKLFF. As DNA, the CDR3 is TGTGCCAGCAGCTTTCAACAGTCATATGAAAAACTGTTTTTT.

In this sample, this clone turned up a few times. The chain is built from TRBV6-4 and TRBJ2-3, with 7 bases fitting TRBD2. The V segment lost 2 bases and the J segment 2 bases; nucleotides outside the gene matches: 4. Germline V gene sequence: CDR1 MRHNA, CDR2 SNTAGT. The CDR3 is made up of 15 amino acids. CDR3 DNA: TGTGCCAGCAGTGACGCGGGACTAAACACAGATACGCAGTATTTT. It translates to CASSDAGLNTDTQYF.

This rearrangement joins TRBV7-8 to TRBJ2-3, with 9 bases matching TRBD2. CDR1 is SGHVS, CDR2 FQNEAQ, per germline. The CDR3 covers 16 residues. V gave up 5 bases and J gave up 1 base; unmatched junction bases: 7. The CDR3 DNA reads TGTGCCAGCAGCAGGCGGGGGGGGTTTCGCACAGATACGCAGTATTTT. Residues: CASSRRGGFRTDTQYF.

The J gene is TRBJ1-2, the V gene TRBV5-1, with 8 bases lining up with TRBD1. Losses at the gene ends were 4 bases for V and 8 bases for J; bases not matched to a gene: 4. Germline lookup yields CDR1 SGHRS and CDR2 YFSETQ. The length of the CDR3 is 12 residues. The CDR3 region is CASSPTGEGYTF. Written as DNA, the CDR3 is TGCGCCAGCAGCCCGACAGGGGAAGGCTACACCTTC.

V gene TRBV7-6 combines with J gene TRBJ1-1; TRBD1 is a possible D gene (6 bases). The ends were cut back, 1 base at V and 1 base at J, with 10 bases in the middle. CDR1 SGHVS and CDR2 FNYEAQ come from the germline V gene. CDR3 length: 15 amino acids. The CDR3 sequence is CASSLGAGANTEAFF. Written as DNA, the CDR3 is TGTGCCAGCAGCTTAGGGGCAGGGGCGAACACTGAAGCTTTCTTT.

The chain joins TRBV10-1 to TRBJ2-7, with 7 nucleotides matching TRBD2. This CDR3 is 14 amino acids long. CDR1 and CDR2 from the germline V gene are WNHNN and SYGVQD (reference sequence). V lost 6 bases, J lost 1 base, and 6 bases stayed unmatched. The CDR3 region has the DNA TGCGCCAGCAGGAGGGGACTACCATCCTACGAGCAGTACTTC. As protein: CASRRGLPSYEQYF.

V usage is TRBV29-1 and J usage is TRBJ2-7; 8 nucleotides align to TRBD1. The CDR3 is 12 residues long. V lost 3 bases and J lost 7; bases outside the gene matches: 5. Germline V lookup: CDR1 SQVTM, CDR2 ANQGSEA. CDR3 DNA sequence: TGCAGCGTTGATGGACAGGGTAGAGAGCAGTACTTC. Its translation: CSVDGQGREQYF.

This chain uses TRBV6-1 with TRBJ1-2; no reliable D call. CDR1 MNHNS and CDR2 SASEGT come from the germline V gene. The CDR3 consists of 15 residues. V was shortened by 2 bases and J by 0 bases, with 10 bases between the two germline ends. CDR3 amino acids: CASSELPVPNYGYTF. CDR3 in DNA: TGTGCCAGCAGTGAACTCCCTGTCCCTAACTATGGCTACACCTTC.

The chain is built from TRBV7-9 and TRBJ1-1; 7 positions agree with TRBD1. Germline lookup yields CDR1 SEHNR and CDR2 FQNEAQ (reference sequence). The CDR3 length is 14 residues. V gave up 3 bases and J gave up 3 bases; unmatched junction bases: 4. In DNA form, the CDR3 reads TGTGCCAGCAGCTTCGGGGACAGCTACACTGAAGCTTTCTTT. It encodes CASSFGDSYTEAFF.

CDR3 sequence reads: CSARLRRTTAYEQYF. CDR3 sequence (DNA): TGCAGCGCCCGATTGAGACGGACAACCGCCTACGAGCAGTACTTC. The chain employs TRBV29-1 and TRBJ2-7; possible D gene TRBD1, 5 bases. V was pared by 7 bases and J by 2 bases, with 21 bases between. The length of the CDR3 is 15 residues. Germline V lookup: CDR1 SQVTM, CDR2 ANQGSEA.

This rearrangement joins TRBV10-3 to TRBJ1-1, with a possible D match to TRBD1 (5 bases). CDR1 and CDR2 from the germline V gene are ENHRY and SYGVKD. CDR3 length: 16 residues. Trimming pared 4 bases from V and 0 bases from J, leaving 15 bases between. DNA of the CDR3: TGTGCCATCAGTGCCGTATCAGGGCTGATGAACACTGAAGCTTTCTTT. This codes for CAISAVSGLMNTEAFF.

V and J are TRBV4-1 and TRBJ2-3; D is undetermined. V was cut by 4 bases and J by 5 bases, with 10 bases left in between. The CDR3 is 13 residues long. Germline V gene data show CDR1 as MGHRA and CDR2 as YSYEKL. The CDR3 protein is CASSLTRRDTQYF. The CDR3 DNA reads as TGCGCCAGCAGCCTCACGAGGCGAGATACGCAGTATTTT.